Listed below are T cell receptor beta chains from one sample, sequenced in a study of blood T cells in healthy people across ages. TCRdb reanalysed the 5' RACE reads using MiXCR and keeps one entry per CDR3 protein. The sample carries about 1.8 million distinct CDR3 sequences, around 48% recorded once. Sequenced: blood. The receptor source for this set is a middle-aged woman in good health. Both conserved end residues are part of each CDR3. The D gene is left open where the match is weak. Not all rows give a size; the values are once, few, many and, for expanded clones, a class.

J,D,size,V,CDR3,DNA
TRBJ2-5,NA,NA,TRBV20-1,CSARGGEAWQETQYF,TGCAGTGCTAGGGGTGGGGAGGCTTGGCAAGAGACCCAGTACTTC
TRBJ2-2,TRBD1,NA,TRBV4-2,CASSQRWGQGNTGELFF,TGTGCCAGCAGCCAGCGGTGGGGACAGGGCAACACCGGGGAGCTGTTTTTT
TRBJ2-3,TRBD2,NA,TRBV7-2,CASSKGLVADTQYF,TGTGCCAGCAGCAAGGGACTAGTGGCAGATACGCAGTATTTT
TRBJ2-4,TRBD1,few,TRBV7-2,CASSTRDRGRVIQYF,TGTGCCAGCAGCACCCGGGACAGGGGGCGTGTCATTCAGTACTTC
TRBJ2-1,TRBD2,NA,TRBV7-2,CASSSRAGGVGEQFF,TGTGCCAGCAGCTCAAGGGCGGGGGGGGTCGGAGAGCAGTTCTTC
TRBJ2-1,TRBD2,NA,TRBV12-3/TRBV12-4,CASSSSGGAGERFF,TGTGCCAGCAGTTCTAGCGGGGGGGCCGGTGAGCGGTTCTTC
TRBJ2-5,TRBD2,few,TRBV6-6,CASSYPGGQETQYF,TGTGCCAGCAGTTACCCGGGGGGTCAAGAGACCCAGTACTTC
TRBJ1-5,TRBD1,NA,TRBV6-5,CASSYSGTGNQPQHF,TGTGCCAGCAGTTACTCGGGGACAGGGAATCAGCCCCAGCATTTT
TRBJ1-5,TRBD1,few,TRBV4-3,CASSQFFGQGGNQPQHF,TGCGCCAGCAGCCAATTCTTCGGACAGGGAGGCAATCAGCCCCAGCATTTT
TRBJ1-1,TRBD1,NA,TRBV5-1,CASSLGGGSNTEAFF,TGCGCCAGCAGCTTGGGAGGGGGCTCGAACACTGAAGCTTTCTTT
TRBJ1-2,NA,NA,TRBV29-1,CSVEWNQYHYTF,TGCAGCGTTGAATGGAATCAATACCACTACACCTTC
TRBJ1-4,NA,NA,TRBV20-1,CSASEAGRDEKLFF,TGCAGTGCTAGTGAGGCAGGGAGGGATGAAAAACTGTTTTTT
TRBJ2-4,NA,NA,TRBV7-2,CASSLERGTVLAKNIQYF,TGTGCCAGCAGCTTAGAGCGGGGGACAGTCCTAGCCAAAAACATTCAGTACTTC
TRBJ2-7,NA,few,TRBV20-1,CSARVRDSYEQYF,TGCAGTGCTAGAGTGAGGGACTCCTACGAGCAGTACTTC
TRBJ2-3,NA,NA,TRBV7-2,CASSLGGPVTDTQYF,TGTGCCAGCAGCTTGGGGGGGCCCGTCACAGATACGCAGTATTTT
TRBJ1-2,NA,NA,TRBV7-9,CASSLMISAPGYGYTF,TGTGCCAGCAGCTTAATGATATCGGCCCCTGGCTATGGCTACACCTTC
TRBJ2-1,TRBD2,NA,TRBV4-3,CASSQDSGGSYNGQFF,TGCGCCAGCAGCCAAGATAGCGGGGGGTCCTACAATGGGCAGTTCTTC
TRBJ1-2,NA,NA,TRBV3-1,CASSQEGQYGYTF,TGTGCCAGCAGCCAAGAAGGACAGTATGGCTACACCTTC
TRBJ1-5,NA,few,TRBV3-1,CASRGAHNQPQHF,TGTGCCAGCAGGGGGGCGCACAATCAGCCCCAGCATTTT
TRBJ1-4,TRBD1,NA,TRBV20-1,CSAKGTGGDYEKLFF,TGCAGTGCTAAAGGGACAGGGGGCGATTATGAAAAACTGTTTTTT
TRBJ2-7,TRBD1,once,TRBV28,CASSLSGGTTYEQYF,TGTGCCAGCAGTTTATCAGGGGGTACTACCTACGAGCAGTACTTC
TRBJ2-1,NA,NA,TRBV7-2,CASSSRGYYRNEQFF,TGTGCCAGCAGCTCACGGGGGTACTATCGCAATGAGCAGTTCTTC
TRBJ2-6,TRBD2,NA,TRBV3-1,CASSQETLTFRLAGGPGANVLTF,TGTGCCAGCAGCCAAGAGACCCTGACTTTTCGACTAGCGGGGGGCCCTGGGGCCAACGTCCTGACTTTC
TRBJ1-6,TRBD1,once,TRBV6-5,CASSYSIRQGNSPLHF,TGTGCCAGCAGTTACTCGATCCGACAGGGGAATTCACCCCTCCACTTT
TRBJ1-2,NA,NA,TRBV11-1,CASSFQGSSNYGYTF,TGTGCCAGCAGCTTTCAGGGATCCTCTAACTATGGCTACACCTTC
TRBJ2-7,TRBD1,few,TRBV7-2,CASSLVGQGTGEQYF,TGTGCCAGCAGCTTAGTGGGACAGGGGACGGGGGAGCAGTACTTC
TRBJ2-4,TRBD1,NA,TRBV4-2,CASSQRQGGQGPNIQYF,TGTGCCAGCAGCCAACGCCAGGGAGGACAGGGGCCAAACATTCAGTACTTC
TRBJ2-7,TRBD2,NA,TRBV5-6,CASSLDGSGGPSSYEQYF,TGTGCCAGCAGCTTGGATGGTAGCGGGGGGCCGAGCTCCTACGAGCAGTACTTC
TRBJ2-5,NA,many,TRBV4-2,CASSQPGLTEETQYF,TGTGCCAGCAGCCAACCGGGACTGACGGAAGAGACCCAGTACTTC
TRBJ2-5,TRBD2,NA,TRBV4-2,CASSQGTSGGPFQETQYF,TGTGCCAGCAGCCAAGGGACTAGCGGGGGGCCATTCCAAGAGACCCAGTACTTC
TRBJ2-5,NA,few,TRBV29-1,CSVLRETQYF,TGCAGCGTTCTCCGAGAGACCCAGTACTTC
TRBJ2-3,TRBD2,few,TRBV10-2,CASRDGGKADTQYF,TGCGCCAGCAGGGACGGGGGGAAAGCAGATACGCAGTATTTT
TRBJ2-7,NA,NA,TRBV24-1,CATSNLGDFYNEQYF,TGTGCCACCAGTAATTTGGGGGACTTCTACAATGAGCAGTACTTC
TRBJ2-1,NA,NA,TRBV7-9,CASSLRGGARNEQFF,TGTGCCAGCAGCTTACGAGGGGGGGCCCGCAATGAGCAGTTCTTC
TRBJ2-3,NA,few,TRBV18,CASSPVRGPSTDTQYF,TGTGCCAGCTCACCGGTCAGGGGCCCAAGCACAGATACGCAGTATTTT
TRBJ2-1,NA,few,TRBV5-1,CASSWGHRSANEQFF,TGCGCCAGCAGCTGGGGACACCGTAGTGCGAATGAGCAGTTCTTC
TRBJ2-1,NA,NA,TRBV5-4,CASSPRAGQGEQFF,TGTGCCAGCAGTCCGCGGGCGGGGCAGGGTGAGCAGTTCTTC
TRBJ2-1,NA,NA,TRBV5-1,CASSLGPKSNEQFF,TGCGCCAGCAGCTTGGGTCCTAAAAGTAATGAGCAGTTCTTC
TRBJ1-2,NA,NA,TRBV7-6,CASSLAAGGAGRLSSLQNYGYTF,TGTGCCAGCAGCTTAGCGGCCGGAGGGGCAGGCCGTTTATCCTCGCTGCAGAACTATGGCTACACCTTC
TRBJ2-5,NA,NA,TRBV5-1,CVSSLAGRSQETQYF,TGCGTCAGCAGCTTGGCTGGCAGAAGTCAAGAGACCCAGTACTTC
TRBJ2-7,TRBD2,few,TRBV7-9,CASSHGLAGPYEQYF,TGTGCCAGCAGCCACGGACTAGCGGGCCCCTACGAGCAGTACTTC
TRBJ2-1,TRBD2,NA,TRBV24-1,CATSPAGEYNEQFF,TGTGCCACCAGTCCAGCGGGGGAATACAATGAGCAGTTCTTC
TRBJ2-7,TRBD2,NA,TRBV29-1,CSPYRVAGPSYEQYF,TGCAGCCCCTACCGGGTAGCGGGGCCGTCCTACGAGCAGTACTTC
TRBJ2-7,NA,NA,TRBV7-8,CASSRELAYEQYF,TGTGCCAGCAGTAGGGAGTTAGCCTACGAGCAGTACTTC
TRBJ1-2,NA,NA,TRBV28,CVPPKGIHYGYTF,TGTGTGCCGCCTAAGGGCATTCACTATGGCTACACCTTC
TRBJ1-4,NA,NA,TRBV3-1,CASRRSGATNEKLFF,TGTGCCAGCAGGCGTTCGGGAGCAACTAATGAAAAACTGTTTTTT
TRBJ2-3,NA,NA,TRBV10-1,CASSDSDRDTQYF,TGCGCCAGCAGTGATTCGGACAGAGATACGCAGTATTTT
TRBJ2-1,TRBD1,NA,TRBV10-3,CAISESDRANEQFF,TGTGCCATCAGTGAGTCTGACAGGGCCAATGAGCAGTTCTTC